Presented here are 14 T cell receptor beta chains from one specimen sequenced in a study of T-cell reconstitution after alpha-beta-depleted transplantation in children. TCRbeta library construction was performed incorporating unique molecular identifiers. TCRdb called the PCR reads again in MiXCR, with one record for every CDR3 protein. Of some 830,000 distinct CDR3 sequences in the sample, under 20% were seen once. This sample comprised PBMCs, mostly from graft donor cells, obtained 360 days after TCRalphabeta/CD19-depleted stem cell transplant. The receptors come from a male patient under 18 who had a stem cell transplant for acute lymphoblastic leukemia, so the T cells may come from the graft donor.

This clonotype has only one observation. This rearrangement joins TRBV3-1 to TRBJ2-4; possibly TRBD1 for D (5 bases). The length of the CDR3 is 15 residues. Trimming removed 0 bases from V and 6 bases from J, with 12 bases in between. Germline assignment: CDR1 LGHDT and CDR2 YNNKEL (reference sequence). CDR3 loop: CASSQDVQALNIQYF. The CDR3 DNA follows: TGTGCCAGCAGCCAAGATGTACAGGCCTTAAACATTCAGTACTTC.

Of note for this clonotype: One end of the junction is discordant with germline, which a read error may explain. The chain is built from TRBV5-1 and TRBJ2-5; a weak D match, TRBD2 (5 bases). The CDR3 loop spans 15 amino acids. From germline, CDR1 is SGHRS and CDR2 YFSETQ. This CDR3 is CAISFNVGVKETQYF. The CDR3 nucleotides read TGCGCCATCAGCTTTAACGTGGGAGTCAAAGAGACCCAGTACTTC.

This clonotype was recorded many times. The junction differs from germline at one of its ends, possibly a read error. The chain has TRBV5-1 and TRBJ2-7; weak D call: TRBD2 (5 bases). Germline lookup yields CDR1 SGHRS and CDR2 YFSETQ. The CDR3 has 14 amino acids. CDR3 coding DNA: TGTGCCAGCAGCTTATCCGGGGACTCCTACGAGCAGTACTTC. This encodes CASSLSGDSYEQYF.

This clonotype was found a few times. The V call is TRBV9, the J call TRBJ1-1, with D perhaps matching TRBD1 (5 bases). Germline CDR1 is SGDLS and CDR2 is YYNGEE. The CDR3 contains 15 residues. Deletions cut 4 bases from V and 5 bases from J, with 18 bases between. The CDR3 DNA follows: TGTGCCAGCAGCCCTTCCCGGGGGGGGTATACTGAAGCTTTCTTT. As protein: CASSPSRGGYTEAFF.

This clonotype was detected a few times. V gene TRBV10-2 combines with J gene TRBJ2-1; no clear D gene. This CDR3 spans 12 amino acids. Trimming removed 3 bases at V and 10 bases at J, with 10 bases between. CDR1 and CDR2 (germline): WSHSY, SAAADI. CDR3 sequence (DNA): TGCGCCAGCAGTGACCCAAGACCGGAGCAGTTCTTC. The encoded protein is CASSDPRPEQFF.

The table lists this clonotype with a few counts. The V call is TRBV14, the J call TRBJ2-7; 7 nucleotides agree with TRBD1. CDR1 and CDR2 from the germline V gene are SGHDN and FVKESK. V shed 3 bases, J shed 4 bases, and the junction held 9 bases outside the gene matches. The CDR3 is 15 amino acids. DNA for the CDR3: TGTGCCAGCAGCCAGATGACAGGGAGCTATTACGAGCAGTACTTC. This gives the protein CASSQMTGSYYEQYF.

The chain has TRBV9 and TRBJ2-5, with 9 bases lining up with TRBD2. V dropped 0 bases and J dropped 5; count of bases not matched to a gene: 8. Germline CDR1 reads SGDLS; CDR2 reads YYNGEE. This CDR3 has 16 residues. CDR3 sequence: CASSVGEAGGWETQYF. CDR3 in DNA: TGTGCCAGCAGCGTAGGAGAAGCGGGAGGTTGGGAGACCCAGTACTTC.

This clonotype was picked up a small number of times. This rearrangement joins TRBV24-1 to TRBJ2-7; 8 bases line up with TRBD2. J lost 6 bases, V lost 4 bases, and 7 bases had no gene match. The CDR3 length is 14 residues. CDR1 and CDR2 from the germline V gene are KGHDR and SFDVKD. The CDR3 sequence is CATSDGAGASEQYF. The CDR3 DNA is TGTGCCACCAGTGACGGAGCGGGAGCCAGCGAGCAGTACTTC.

This clonotype was observed a few times. This chain links TRBV4-1 with TRBJ1-4, with a tentative D call TRBD1 (5 bases). V gave up 1 base and J gave up 5 bases, with 14 bases separating them. Germline V CDR1 and CDR2: MGHRA, YSYEKL. This CDR3 comprises 16 residues. CDR3 DNA sequence: TGCGCCAGCAGCCAAGTATTGGGACCGGGGAATGAAAAACTGTTTTTT. Translated, it gives CASSQVLGPGNEKLFF.

The V and J genes are TRBV20-1 and TRBJ2-5, with 11 nucleotides matching TRBD2. Trimming at V came to 4 bases and at J to 5 bases, leaving 6 bases not matched to a gene. Germline assignment: CDR1 DFQATT and CDR2 SNEGSKA (reference sequence). This CDR3 contains 14 residues. CDR3 sequence (DNA): TGCAGTGCTATACTAGCGGGAGCTGCGGAGACCCAGTACTTC. As protein: CSAILAGAAETQYF.

The chain carries TRBV4-2 and TRBJ2-7; 7 bases match TRBD2. The germline V gene has CDR1 LGHNA and CDR2 YNFKEQ. V shed 3 bases, J shed 3 bases, and the junction held 11 bases outside the gene matches. There are 16 residues in the CDR3. CDR3 loop: CASSHAGTNYFYEQYF. The DNA of the CDR3 is TGTGCCAGCAGCCACGCCGGGACTAATTACTTCTACGAGCAGTACTTC.

This clonotype has just a few counts. The chain links TRBV29-1 to TRBJ2-7; D is perhaps TRBD2 (5 bases). The V end was cut by 7 bases, the J end by 5 bases, with 12 bases between. In germline, CDR1 is SQVTM, CDR2 ANQGSEA. This CDR3 is 11 amino acids long. CDR3 in amino acids: CSAGNGDEQYF. The CDR3, as DNA: TGCAGCGCCGGGAACGGGGACGAGCAGTACTTC.

This clonotype came up a few times. This CDR3 reads CASSLGVIAKNIQYF. CDR3 nucleotide sequence: TGCGCCAGCAGCTTGGGGGTCATAGCCAAAAACATTCAGTACTTC. This rearrangement joins TRBV5-1 to TRBJ2-4; D uncertain. V dropped 0 bases and J dropped 0 bases, with 7 bases sitting between them. The CDR3 consists of 15 residues. Germline V gene data show CDR1 as SGHRS and CDR2 as YFSETQ.

This clonotype was seen a handful of times. V and J are TRBV27 and TRBJ2-7; D might be TRBD2 (5 bases). Per the germline V gene, CDR1 is MNHEY and CDR2 is SMNVEV (reference sequence). This CDR3 region has 13 residues. The germline V and J ends were trimmed by 10 bases and 3 bases, with 16 bases remaining between them. The DNA for the CDR3 is TGTGCCACATCCGCCGGGGTCAACTACGAGCAGTACTTC. It yields the protein CATSAGVNYEQYF.